What follows are 25 T cell receptor beta chains derived from one specimen sequenced in a study of CD8+CD57+ T cells in acquired aplastic anemia. Genomic DNA, serving as template, underwent TCR beta VDJ and CDR3 profiling. TCRdb recomputed calls from the reads with MiXCR, one row per CDR3 protein. The repertoire holds roughly 250,000 distinct CDR3 sequences, with approximately 50% as singletons. By flow cytometry, patients selected for sequencing had shown an expansion of CD8+CD57+ cells. Sample: sorted CD4+, CD8+, or CD8+CD57+ T cells (not recorded which) from PBMCs. The receptor source for this set is a human donor with aplastic anemia.

This clonotype was counted at least ten times. The gene calls are TRBV25-1 and TRBJ2-5; unclear D gene. The CDR3 extends over 14 amino acids. Looked up from germline, CDR1 is MGHDK and CDR2 is SYGVNS. Trimming pared 8 bases from V and 6 bases from J, leaving 19 bases between. The CDR3 nucleotides read TGTGCCAGCTCGCCTAGAGGCCAGTTCAAGACCCAGTACTTC. This encodes CASSPRGQFKTQYF. The complete variable domain, with remaining parts taken from reference TRBV25-1 and TRBJ2-5, reads EADIYQTPRYLVIGTGKKITLECSQTMGHDKMYWYQQDPGMELHLIHYSYGVNSTEKGDLSSESTVSRIRTEHFPLTLESARPSHTSQYLCASSPRGQFKTQYFGPGTRLLVL.

This chain connects TRBV19 to TRBJ2-7; 7 bases map to TRBD2. Germline CDR1 LNHDA, CDR2 SQIVND (reference sequence). The CDR3 consists of 15 residues. V lost 3 bases, J lost 2 bases, and 7 bases stayed unmatched. CDR3 DNA: TGTGCCAGTAGTATTGGGGCTAGCGGAGCCTACGAGCAGTACTTC. Encoded protein: CASSIGASGAYEQYF.

The rearrangement links TRBV5-6 to TRBJ1-6; 7 bases line up with TRBD1. There are 14 residues in the CDR3. Losses at the gene ends were 3 bases for V and 11 bases for J; bases not matched to a gene: 8. CDR1 and CDR2 (germline): SGHDT, YYEEEE. The CDR3 region has the DNA TGTGCCAGCAGCTCAACAGGGGAGAGGACACCCCTCCACTTT. As protein: CASSSTGERTPLHF.

The rearrangement links TRBV15 to TRBJ1-4; 9 positions match TRBD1. Germline-derived CDR1 and CDR2 are LNHNV and YYDKDF (reference sequence). The trim removed 1 base at V and 0 bases at J, leaving 0 bases unmatched. The CDR3 has 16 amino acids. Here the CDR3 DNA reads TGTGCCACCAGCAGAGGGGACAGGGCAACTAATGAAAAACTGTTTTTT. Translating gives CATSRGDRATNEKLFF. The full variable domain, completed using reference TRBV15 and TRBJ1-4, is DAMVIQNPRYQVTQFGKPVTLSCSQTLNHNVMYWYQQKSSQAPKLLFHYYDKDFNNEADTPDNFQSRRPNTSFCFLDIRSPGLGDTAMYLCATSRGDRATNEKLFFGSGTQLSVL.

This clonotype was found many times. The V gene is TRBV7-9, the J gene TRBJ1-3, with D possibly being TRBD1 (5 bases). Trimming cost V 2 bases and J 4 bases, with 9 bases left between them. Germline CDR1 is SEHNR and CDR2 is FQNEAQ (reference sequence). This CDR3 is built from 14 residues. The CDR3 region is CASSLTEGGNTIYF. DNA of the CDR3: TGTGCCAGCAGCTTAACCGAGGGGGGAAACACCATATATTTT.

The chain is built from TRBV6-4 and TRBJ1-3; the D is unclear. Trimming shortened V by 3 bases and J by 4 bases, and 7 bases separated the two germline ends. Germline CDR1 MRHNA, CDR2 SNTAGT. The CDR3 has 13 amino acids. CDR3 in DNA: TGTGCCAGCAGTGAGGACGGGGGAAACACCATATATTTT. This sequence encodes CASSEDGGNTIYF.

This clonotype was counted at least ten times. The gene calls are TRBV9 and TRBJ1-3; a weak D match, TRBD1 (6 bases). The V and J ends lost 4 bases and 6 bases respectively, with 14 bases between them. The CDR3 contains 14 residues. Germline loops: CDR1 SGDLS, CDR2 YYNGEE. The DNA for the CDR3 is TGTGCCAGCAGCCCTCCAGGGGTGGCAAACACCATATATTTT. Encoded protein: CASSPPGVANTIYF.

This clonotype has a count of ten or more. The V and J genes are TRBV29-1 and TRBJ2-5; D gene uncertain. Trimming pared 0 bases from V and 1 base from J, leaving 12 bases between. Germline V gene lookup returns CDR1 SQVTM and CDR2 ANQGSEA. The CDR3 sequence is 15 residues long. The CDR3 DNA sequence: TGCAGCGTTGAAGATCTTGTCGGTTCCCAAGAGACCCAGTACTTC. It codes for CSVEDLVGSQETQYF.

The chain uses TRBV6-5 and TRBJ1-5; 7 bases line up with TRBD1. Looked up from germline, CDR1 is MNHEY and CDR2 is SVGAGI. The CDR3 consists of 16 residues. V shed 6 bases, J shed 3 bases, and the junction held 11 bases outside the gene matches. The CDR3, as DNA: TGTGCCAGCAGACCCCGGGAGGGGGCAATCAATCAGCCCCAGCATTTT. Its translation is CASRPREGAINQPQHF.

This clonotype was counted a few times. V gene TRBV27 combines with J gene TRBJ1-2, with a tentative D call TRBD1 (5 bases). The CDR3 is made up of 14 amino acids. V dropped 7 bases and J dropped 4 bases, with 16 bases sitting between them. Germline CDR1 reads MNHEY; CDR2 reads SMNVEV (reference sequence). The CDR3 DNA reads as TGTGCCAGCAAAATAAGGAGGGGAAGCTATGGCTACACCTTC. Protein: CASKIRRGSYGYTF.

The chain employs TRBV7-3 and TRBJ2-3; no clear D gene. Germline V gene lookup returns CDR1 SGHTA and CDR2 FQGTGA. Trimming removed 1 base from V and 5 bases from J, with 13 bases in between. The CDR3 totals 15 residues. The CDR3 region is CASSLRSSSGDTQYF. Here the CDR3 DNA reads TGTGCCAGCAGCTTAAGGTCAAGCAGTGGAGATACGCAGTATTTT.

The V call is TRBV27, the J call TRBJ1-5; TRBD1 agrees at 8 bases. CDR1 is MNHEY, CDR2 SMNVEV, per germline (reference sequence). J lost 3 bases, V lost 6 bases, and 7 bases had no gene match. This CDR3 is 15 amino acids long. For the CDR3, the DNA is TGTGCCAGCAGGCCCGGGACAGGCAACAATCAGCCCCAGCATTTT. Translated: CASRPGTGNNQPQHF.

V gene TRBV4-3 combines with J gene TRBJ2-3; 16 nucleotides agree with TRBD2. CDR3 size: 18 residues. The V segment lost 4 bases and the J segment 6 bases; nucleotides outside the gene matches: 10. Germline V gene lookup returns CDR1 LGHNA and CDR2 YSLEER. This CDR3 is CASSLSGLAGGRADTQYF. The CDR3 region has the DNA TGCGCCAGCAGCCTATCGGGACTAGCGGGGGGGCGGGCGGATACGCAGTATTTT.

This clonotype was detected only a few times. The rearrangement uses TRBV19 and TRBJ1-6; D remains ambiguous. V was clipped by 3 bases and J by 17 bases, with 8 bases between them. The CDR3 has 10 amino acids. Looked up from germline, CDR1 is LNHDA and CDR2 is SQIVND (reference sequence). CDR3 nucleotide sequence: TGTGCCAGTAGTATCCTTACCTTCCACTTT. This codes for CASSILTFHF.

This chain uses TRBV7-2 with TRBJ2-5, with D maybe TRBD2 (6 bases). This CDR3 region has 12 residues. V was pared by 4 bases and J by 14 bases, with 17 bases between. Germline V CDR1 and CDR2: SGHTA, FQGNSA. CDR3 loop: CASSSPGGIQYF. The DNA for the CDR3 is TGTGCCAGCAGCTCCCCTGGCGGGATTCAATACTTC.

The count of this clonotype is one. The chain is built from TRBV3-1 and TRBJ1-2, with 7 bases lining up with TRBD1. Trimming cost V 5 bases and J 4 bases; bases outside gene matches: 4. The CDR3 runs to 13 residues. Germline CDR1 reads LGHDT; CDR2 reads YNNKEL (reference sequence). The CDR3 here is CASSGGTVYGYTF. DNA for the CDR3: TGTGCCAGCAGCGGGGGGACAGTCTATGGCTACACCTTC. Combining the CDR3 with reference TRBV3-1 and TRBJ1-2 gives the whole variable domain DTAVSQTPKYLVTQMGNDKSIKCEQNLGHDTMYWYKQDSKKFLKIMFSYNNKELIINETVPNRFSPKSPDKAHLNLHINSLELGDSAVYFCASSGGTVYGYTFGSGTRLTVV.

This clonotype was found a few times. The chain couples TRBV29-1 to TRBJ1-5, with TRBD1 as a possible D gene (5 bases). CDR1 is SQVTM, CDR2 ANQGSEA, per germline. The CDR3 is made up of 12 amino acids. Trimming stripped 6 bases from V and 0 bases from J, with 6 bases between. CDR3 loop: CSVGHSNQPQHF. CDR3 DNA: TGCAGCGTCGGACATAGCAATCAGCCCCAGCATTTT.

A note on this clonotype: A junction boundary mismatches the germline segment, possibly from a read error. The chain combines TRBV7-9 with TRBJ2-7, with D perhaps TRBD2 (6 bases). This CDR3 spans 15 amino acids. Germline CDR1 is SEHNR and CDR2 is FQNEAQ (reference sequence). The CDR3 protein is CATSRDNRERYEQYF. CDR3 DNA: TGTGCCACCAGCAGAGATAATCGGGAGAGGTACGAGCAGTACTTC. Drawing the rest from reference TRBV7-9 and TRBJ2-7, the complete variable domain is DTGVSQNPRHKITKRGQNVTFRCDPISEHNRLYWYRQTLGQGPEFLTYFQNEAQLEKSRLLSDRFSAERPKGSFSTLEIQRTEQGDSAMYLCATSRDNRERYEQYFGPGTRLTVT.

This clonotype came up many times. The gene calls are TRBV6-1 and TRBJ1-5; maybe TRBD1 (6 bases). V shed 2 bases and J shed 6 bases, with 17 bases lying between them. CDR1 and CDR2 from the germline V gene are MNHNS and SASEGT. The CDR3 consists of 16 residues. CDR3 coding DNA: TGTGCCAGCAGTGAAATTGTGGCAGGGGAAGGTCAGCCCCAGCATTTT. Translation gives CASSEIVAGEGQPQHF.

This clonotype showed up many times. The chain carries TRBV20-1 and TRBJ2-5; D not resolved. Germline V CDR1 and CDR2: DFQATT, SNEGSKA (reference sequence). There are 11 residues in the CDR3. With 4 bases removed from V and 3 bases from J, the gap between germline ends came to 6 bases. CDR3 region: CSATTEETQYF. For the CDR3, the DNA is TGCAGTGCTACTACAGAAGAGACCCAGTACTTC.

In its sample, this clonotype was seen many times. The chain employs TRBV9 and TRBJ1-4; TRBD1 is a possible D gene (6 bases). This CDR3 spans 15 amino acids. From germline, CDR1 is SGDLS and CDR2 YYNGEE. Trimming took 3 bases from V and 3 from J, leaving 12 bases between them. CDR3 DNA: TGTGCCAGCAGCGCAGTGGAGGGGGCTAATGAAAAACTGTTTTTT. Translated, it gives CASSAVEGANEKLFF.

The chain combines TRBV20-1 with TRBJ2-1; D remains unclear. The CDR3 extends over 15 amino acids. Germline lookup yields CDR1 DFQATT and CDR2 SNEGSKA (reference sequence). The germline V and J ends were trimmed by 5 bases and 0 bases, with 14 bases remaining between them. The CDR3 region has the DNA TGCAGTGCTGACGATGGCTCAAGCTCCTACAATGAGCAGTTCTTC. Its translation is CSADDGSSSYNEQFF.

V usage is TRBV2 and J usage is TRBJ1-6; possibly TRBD1 for D (5 bases). From germline, CDR1 is SNHLY and CDR2 FYNNEI. V lost 6 bases and J lost 3, with 12 bases in between. CDR3 length: 15 amino acids. The CDR3 spells CASRLVGGYNSPLHF. As DNA, the CDR3 is TGTGCCAGCAGATTGGTCGGGGGCTATAATTCACCCCTCCACTTT.

This clonotype was observed at least ten times. The chain couples TRBV6-2 or TRBV6-3 to TRBJ1-2, with 9 bases matching TRBD1. Germline V lookup: CDR1 MNHEY, CDR2 SVGEGT. Unmatched junction bases numbered 8, after V lost 5 bases and J lost 7 bases. This CDR3 comprises 14 residues. CDR3 protein: CASSPPGQGPGYTF. The CDR3 nucleotides read TGTGCCAGCAGTCCCCCGGGACAGGGCCCTGGCTACACCTTC.

This clonotype has just a few counts. This rearrangement joins TRBV25-1 to TRBJ2-2; 7 nucleotides agree with TRBD1. The CDR3 runs 13 residues. Per the germline V gene, CDR1 is MGHDK and CDR2 is SYGVNS. Trimming removed 5 bases from V and 7 bases from J; junction bases left unmatched: 4. CDR3 in DNA: TGTGCCAGCAGTAACAGGGGTAACGGGGAGCTGTTTTTT. This gives the protein CASSNRGNGELFF. Supplemented by reference TRBV25-1 and TRBJ2-2, the full variable domain reads EADIYQTPRYLVIGTGKKITLECSQTMGHDKMYWYQQDPGMELHLIHYSYGVNSTEKGDLSSESTVSRIRTEHFPLTLESARPSHTSQYLCASSNRGNGELFFGEGSRLTVL.